This T cell receptor (beta chain) was profiled in a study of regulatory T cells in long-lasting Graves disease. This CDR3 comprises 15 residues. V shed 1 base and J 4 bases; nucleotides not matched to a gene: 4. CDR1 is SGHAT and CDR2 is FQDESV in the germline V gene (reference sequence). Specified time point: newly diagnosed GD, antithyroid drugs for less than 3 months. RNA extracted from PBMCs served as the sequencing template. Staff took about 9 milliliters of peripheral blood and put it into EDTA tubes. Arm-PCR of CDR3 regions with iRepertoire HTBI primers generated TCR beta libraries. TCRdb re-derived calls from the multiplex PCR reads in MiXCR, one entry per CDR3 protein. The sample consists of some 230,000 distinct CDR3 sequences, 15% to 20% of them appearing once. Study-level points and caveats: Accuracy may have suffered from the small sample size. Newly diagnosed disease favored TRBV20-1 and TRBJ2-1 over persistent disease.

On this clonotype: Its antigen is as yet unknown.

This rearrangement joins TRBV11-1 to TRBJ1-5, with TRBD1 identical over 7 bases. The sequence derives from a female donor with Graves disease. The sample consisted of peripheral blood mononuclear cells (PBMCs), taken at new diagnosis, from a patient treated with antithyroid drugs. CDR3 protein: CASSLDRGPNQPQHF. CDR3 in DNA: TGTGCCAGCAGCTTAGACAGGGGACCAAATCAGCCCCAGCATTTT. Drawing the rest from reference TRBV11-1 and TRBJ1-5, the complete variable domain is EAEVAQSPRYKITEKSQAVAFWCDPISGHATLYWYRQILGQGPELLVQFQDESVVDDSQLPKDRFSAERLKGVDSTLKIQPAELGDSAMYLCASSLDRGPNQPQHFGDGTRLSIL.